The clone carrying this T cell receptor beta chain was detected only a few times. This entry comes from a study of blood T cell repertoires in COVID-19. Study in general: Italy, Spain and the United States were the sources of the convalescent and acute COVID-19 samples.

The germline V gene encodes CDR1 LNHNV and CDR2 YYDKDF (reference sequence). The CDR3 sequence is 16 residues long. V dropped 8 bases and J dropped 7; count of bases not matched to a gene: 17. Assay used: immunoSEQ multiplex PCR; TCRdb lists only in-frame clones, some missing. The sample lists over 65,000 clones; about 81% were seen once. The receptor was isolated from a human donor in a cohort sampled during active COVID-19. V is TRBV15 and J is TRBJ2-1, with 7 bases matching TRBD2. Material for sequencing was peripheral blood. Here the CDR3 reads CATLTDAGVGRNEQFF. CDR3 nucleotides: TGTGCCACCTTAACTGATGCGGGAGTCGGTCGGAATGAGCAGTTCTTC.